The clone carrying this T cell receptor (beta chain) rates as medium-sized. This sample stems from a study of T-cell memory formation after mild COVID-19. Study context: Clustering of TCRs was largely donor specific.

Germline V CDR1 and CDR2: SGHTA, FQGNSA. With V trimmed by 5 bases and J by 3 bases, 9 bases remained unmatched. The CDR3 is 16 amino acids. Constant-segment-primed 5'RACE gave TCR alpha and TCR beta cDNA libraries with sample barcodes and UMIs. TCRdb re-called the 5' RACE reads through MiXCR, storing one row per CDR3 protein. The sample shows 140,000 or so distinct CDR3 sequences, over 6% of them seen only once. V is TRBV7-2 and J is TRBJ2-7; 11 positions agree with TRBD2. The clonotype comes from an adult woman who had mild COVID-19 (a few samples of this study predate the infection). Cell type and time point are not known. Source material: PBMCs or a T cell subset sorted from them (not recorded which). The CDR3, as DNA: TGTGCCAGCAGCGTCACTAGCGGGAGCCCTTTCTACGAGCAGTACTTC. Residues: CASSVTSGSPFYEQYF.